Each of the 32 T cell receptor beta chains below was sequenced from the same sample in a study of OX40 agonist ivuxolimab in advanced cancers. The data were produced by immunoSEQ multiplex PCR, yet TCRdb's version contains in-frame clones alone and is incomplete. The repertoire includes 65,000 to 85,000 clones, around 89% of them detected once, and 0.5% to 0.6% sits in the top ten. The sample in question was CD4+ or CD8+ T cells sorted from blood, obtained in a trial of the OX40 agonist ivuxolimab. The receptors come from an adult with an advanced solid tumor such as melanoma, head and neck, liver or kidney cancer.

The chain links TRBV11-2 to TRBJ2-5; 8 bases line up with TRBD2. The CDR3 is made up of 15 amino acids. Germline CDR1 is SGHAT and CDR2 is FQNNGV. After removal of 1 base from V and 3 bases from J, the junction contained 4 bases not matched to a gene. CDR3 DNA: TGTGCCAGCAGCTTAGGCGGCGGGGGGAAAGAGACCCAGTACTTC. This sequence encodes CASSLGGGGKETQYF.

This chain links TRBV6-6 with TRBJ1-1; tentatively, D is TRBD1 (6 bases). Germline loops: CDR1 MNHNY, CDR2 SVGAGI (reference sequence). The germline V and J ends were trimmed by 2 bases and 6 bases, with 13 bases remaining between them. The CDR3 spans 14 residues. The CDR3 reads CASSYTQGPSEAFF. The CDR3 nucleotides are TGTGCCAGCAGTTACACGCAGGGGCCCTCTGAAGCTTTCTTT.

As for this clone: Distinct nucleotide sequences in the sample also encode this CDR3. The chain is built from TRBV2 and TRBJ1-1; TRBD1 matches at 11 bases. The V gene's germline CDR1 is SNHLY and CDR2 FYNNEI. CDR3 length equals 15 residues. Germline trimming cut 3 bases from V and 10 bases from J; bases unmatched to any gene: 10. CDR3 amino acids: CASSDSGQGAGRAFF. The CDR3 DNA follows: TGTGCCAGCAGTGATTCCGGACAGGGGGCAGGAAGAGCTTTCTTT.

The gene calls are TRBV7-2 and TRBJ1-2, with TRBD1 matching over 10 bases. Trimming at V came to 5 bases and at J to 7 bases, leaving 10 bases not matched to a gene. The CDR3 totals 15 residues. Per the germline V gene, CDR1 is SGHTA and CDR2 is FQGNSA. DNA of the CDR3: TGTGCCAGCAGCGCCTACGGGGACAGGGGAGGTGGCTACACCTTC. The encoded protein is CASSAYGDRGGGYTF. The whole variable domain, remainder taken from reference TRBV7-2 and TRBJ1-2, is GAGVSQSPSNKVTEKGKDVELRCDPISGHTALYWYRQSLGQGLEFLIYFQGNSAPDKSGLPSDRFSAERTGGSVSTLTIQRTQQEDSAVYLCASSAYGDRGGGYTFGSGTRLTVV.

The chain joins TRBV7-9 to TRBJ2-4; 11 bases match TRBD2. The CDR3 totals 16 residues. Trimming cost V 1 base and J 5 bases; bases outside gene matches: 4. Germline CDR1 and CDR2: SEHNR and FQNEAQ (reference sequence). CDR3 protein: CASSLVAGGPQNIQYF. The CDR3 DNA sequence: TGTGCCAGCAGCTTAGTAGCGGGGGGGCCGCAAAACATTCAGTACTTC. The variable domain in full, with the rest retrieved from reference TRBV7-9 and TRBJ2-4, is DTGVSQNPRHKITKRGQNVTFRCDPISEHNRLYWYRQTLGQGPEFLTYFQNEAQLEKSRLLSDRFSAERPKGSFSTLEIQRTEQGDSAMYLCASSLVAGGPQNIQYFGAGTRLSVL.

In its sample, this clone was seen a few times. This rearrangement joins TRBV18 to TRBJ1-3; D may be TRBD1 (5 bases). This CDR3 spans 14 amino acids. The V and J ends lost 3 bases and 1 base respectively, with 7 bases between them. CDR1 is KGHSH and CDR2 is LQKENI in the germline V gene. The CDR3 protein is CASSPQGSGNTIYF. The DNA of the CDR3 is TGTGCCAGCTCACCCCAGGGTTCTGGAAACACCATATATTTT.

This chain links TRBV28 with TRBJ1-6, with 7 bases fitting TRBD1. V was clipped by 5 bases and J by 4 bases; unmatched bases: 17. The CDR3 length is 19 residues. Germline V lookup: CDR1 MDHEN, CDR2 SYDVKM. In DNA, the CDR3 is TGTGCCAGCAGTCCGGCCGGGTCAGGGGGGGGAGTTTATAATTCACCCCTCCACTTT. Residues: CASSPAGSGGGVYNSPLHF. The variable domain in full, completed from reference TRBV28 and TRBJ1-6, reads DVKVTQSSRYLVKRTGEKVFLECVQDMDHENMFWYRQDPGLGLRLIYFSYDVKMKEKGDIPEGYSVSREKKERFSLILESASTNQTSMYLCASSPAGSGGGVYNSPLHFGNGTRLTVT.

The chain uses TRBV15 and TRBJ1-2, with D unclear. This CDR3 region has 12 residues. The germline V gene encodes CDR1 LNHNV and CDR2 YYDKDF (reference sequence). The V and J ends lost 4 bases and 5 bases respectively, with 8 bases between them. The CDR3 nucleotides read TGTGCCACCAGCATATCGGGGTATGGCTACACCTTC. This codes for CATSISGYGYTF. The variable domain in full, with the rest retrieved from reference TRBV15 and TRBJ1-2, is DAMVIQNPRYQVTQFGKPVTLSCSQTLNHNVMYWYQQKSSQAPKLLFHYYDKDFNNEADTPDNFQSRRPNTSFCFLDIRSPGLGDTAMYLCATSISGYGYTFGSGTRLTVV.

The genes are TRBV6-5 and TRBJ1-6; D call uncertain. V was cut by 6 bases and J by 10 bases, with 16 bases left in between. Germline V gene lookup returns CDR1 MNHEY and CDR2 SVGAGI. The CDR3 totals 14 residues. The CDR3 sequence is CASSYLVESSPLHF. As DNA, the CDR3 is TGTGCCAGCAGCTACCTTGTCGAGTCCTCACCCCTCCACTTT.

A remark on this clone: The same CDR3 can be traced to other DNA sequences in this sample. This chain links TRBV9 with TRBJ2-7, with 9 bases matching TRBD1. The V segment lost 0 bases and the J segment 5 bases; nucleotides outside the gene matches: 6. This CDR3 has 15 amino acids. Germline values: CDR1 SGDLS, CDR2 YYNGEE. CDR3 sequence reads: CASSVGGTGSHEQYF. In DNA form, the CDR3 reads TGTGCCAGCAGCGTAGGTGGGACAGGGTCCCACGAGCAGTACTTC.

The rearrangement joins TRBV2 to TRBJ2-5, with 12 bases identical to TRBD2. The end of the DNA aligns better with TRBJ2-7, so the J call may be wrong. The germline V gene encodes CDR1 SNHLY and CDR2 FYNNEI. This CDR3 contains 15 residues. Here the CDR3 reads CASRQRPGLAGEQYF. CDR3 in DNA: TGTGCCAGTCGTCAAAGGCCGGGACTAGCGGGCGAGCAGTACTTC.

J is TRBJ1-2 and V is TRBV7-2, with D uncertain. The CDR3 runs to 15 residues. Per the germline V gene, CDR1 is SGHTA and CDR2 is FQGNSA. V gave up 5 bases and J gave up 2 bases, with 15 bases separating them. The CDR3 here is CASSLRSVGNYGYTF. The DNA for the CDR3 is TGTGCCAGCAGCCTACGGTCGGTGGGGAACTATGGCTACACCTTC.

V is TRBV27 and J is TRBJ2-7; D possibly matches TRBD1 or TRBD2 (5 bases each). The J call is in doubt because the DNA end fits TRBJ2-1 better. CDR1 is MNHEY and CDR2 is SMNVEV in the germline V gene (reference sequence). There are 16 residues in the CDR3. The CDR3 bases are TGTGCCAGCTCCGGGGCCTTAAGACTTGGCTACAATGAGCAGTTCTTC. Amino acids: CASSGALRLGYNEQFF.

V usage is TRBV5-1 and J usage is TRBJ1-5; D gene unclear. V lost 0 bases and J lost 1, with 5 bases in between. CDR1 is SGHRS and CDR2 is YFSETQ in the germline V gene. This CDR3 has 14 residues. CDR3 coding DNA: TGCGCCAGCAGCTTGGACCCAAGCAATCAGCCCCAGCATTTT. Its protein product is CASSLDPSNQPQHF.

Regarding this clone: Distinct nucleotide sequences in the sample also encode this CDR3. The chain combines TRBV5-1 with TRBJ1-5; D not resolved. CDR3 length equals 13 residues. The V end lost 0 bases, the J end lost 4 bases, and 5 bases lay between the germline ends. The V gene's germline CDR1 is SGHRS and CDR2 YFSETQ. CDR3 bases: TGCGCCAGCAGCTTGGACGGGAATCAGCCCCAGCATTTT. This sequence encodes CASSLDGNQPQHF.

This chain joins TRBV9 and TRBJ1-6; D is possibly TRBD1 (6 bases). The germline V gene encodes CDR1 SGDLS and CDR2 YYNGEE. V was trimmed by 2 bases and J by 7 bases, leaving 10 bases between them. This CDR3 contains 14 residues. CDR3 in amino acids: CASSVRTENSPLHF. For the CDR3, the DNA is TGTGCCAGCAGCGTCCGGACAGAAAATTCACCCCTCCACTTT.

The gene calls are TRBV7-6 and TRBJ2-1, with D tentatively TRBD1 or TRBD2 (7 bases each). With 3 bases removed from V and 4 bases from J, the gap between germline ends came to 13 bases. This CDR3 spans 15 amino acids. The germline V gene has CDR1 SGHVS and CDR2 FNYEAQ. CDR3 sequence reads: CASSLGQGGYNEQFF. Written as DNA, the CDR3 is TGTGCCAGCAGCTTGGGGCAGGGGGGGTACAATGAGCAGTTCTTC.

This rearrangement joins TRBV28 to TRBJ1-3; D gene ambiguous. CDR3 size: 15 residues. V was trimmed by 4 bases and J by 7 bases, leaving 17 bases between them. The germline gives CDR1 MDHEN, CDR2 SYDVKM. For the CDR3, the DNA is TGTGCCAGCAGTTCCCCTGTCGTAGGCGGCAACACCATATATTTT. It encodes CASSSPVVGGNTIYF. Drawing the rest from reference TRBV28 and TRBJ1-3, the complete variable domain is DVKVTQSSRYLVKRTGEKVFLECVQDMDHENMFWYRQDPGLGLRLIYFSYDVKMKEKGDIPEGYSVSREKKERFSLILESASTNQTSMYLCASSSPVVGGNTIYFGEGSWLTVV.

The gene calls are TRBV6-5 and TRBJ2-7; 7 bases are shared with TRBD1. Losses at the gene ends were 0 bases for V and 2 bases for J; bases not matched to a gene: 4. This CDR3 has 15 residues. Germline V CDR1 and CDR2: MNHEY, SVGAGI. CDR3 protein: CASSYSSDRPYEQYF. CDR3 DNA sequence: TGTGCCAGCAGTTACTCGTCGGACAGGCCCTACGAGCAGTACTTC.

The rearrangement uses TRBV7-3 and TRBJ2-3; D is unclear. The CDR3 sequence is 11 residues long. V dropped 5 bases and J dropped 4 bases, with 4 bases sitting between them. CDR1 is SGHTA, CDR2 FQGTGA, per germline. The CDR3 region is CASSPPDTQYF. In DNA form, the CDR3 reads TGTGCCAGCAGCCCGCCAGATACGCAGTATTTT.

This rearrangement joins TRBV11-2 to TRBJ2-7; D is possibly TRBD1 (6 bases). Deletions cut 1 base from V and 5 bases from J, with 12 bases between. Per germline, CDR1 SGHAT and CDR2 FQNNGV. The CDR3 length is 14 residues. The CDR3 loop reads CASSLGTGSNEQYF. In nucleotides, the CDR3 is TGTGCCAGCAGCTTAGGAACAGGGAGCAACGAGCAGTACTTC.

The CDR3 bases are TGTGCCAGCAGTGCAACCCCCCCGGGGTGGGGAAACACCATATATTTT. Translating gives CASSATPPGWGNTIYF. V is TRBV27 and J is TRBJ1-3; D gene uncertain. The germline V and J ends were trimmed by 5 bases and 4 bases, with 18 bases remaining between them. Germline V gene data show CDR1 as MNHEY and CDR2 as SMNVEV (reference sequence). The CDR3 runs 16 residues.

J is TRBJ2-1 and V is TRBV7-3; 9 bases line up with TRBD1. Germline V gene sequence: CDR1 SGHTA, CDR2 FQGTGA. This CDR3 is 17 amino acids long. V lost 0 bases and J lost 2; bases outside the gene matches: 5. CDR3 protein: CASSLTGTGSPYNEQFF. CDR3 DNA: TGTGCCAGCAGCTTAACAGGGACAGGGAGCCCCTACAATGAGCAGTTCTTC. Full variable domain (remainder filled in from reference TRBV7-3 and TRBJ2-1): GAGVSQTPSNKVTEKGKYVELRCDPISGHTALYWYRQSLGQGPEFLIYFQGTGAADDSGLPNDRFFAVRPEGSVSTLKIQRTERGDSAVYLCASSLTGTGSPYNEQFFGPGTRLTVL.

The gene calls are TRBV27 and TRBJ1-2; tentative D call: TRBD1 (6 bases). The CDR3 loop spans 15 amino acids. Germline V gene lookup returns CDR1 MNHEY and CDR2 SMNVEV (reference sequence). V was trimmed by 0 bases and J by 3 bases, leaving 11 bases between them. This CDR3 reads CASSLSRGGHYGYTF. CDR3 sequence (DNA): TGTGCCAGCAGTTTATCGAGAGGGGGGCACTATGGCTACACCTTC.

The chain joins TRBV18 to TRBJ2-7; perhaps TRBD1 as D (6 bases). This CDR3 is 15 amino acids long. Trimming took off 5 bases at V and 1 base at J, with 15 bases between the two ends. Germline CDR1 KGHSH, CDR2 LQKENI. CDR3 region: CASSVGATGSYEQYF. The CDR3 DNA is TGTGCCAGCTCAGTGGGAGCCACAGGGTCCTACGAGCAGTACTTC.

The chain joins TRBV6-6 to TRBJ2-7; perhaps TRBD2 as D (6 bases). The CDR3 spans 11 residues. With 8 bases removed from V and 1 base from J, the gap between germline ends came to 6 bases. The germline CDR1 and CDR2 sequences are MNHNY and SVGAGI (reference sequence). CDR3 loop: CASGGSYEQYF. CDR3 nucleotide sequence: TGTGCCAGCGGGGGGTCCTACGAGCAGTACTTC.

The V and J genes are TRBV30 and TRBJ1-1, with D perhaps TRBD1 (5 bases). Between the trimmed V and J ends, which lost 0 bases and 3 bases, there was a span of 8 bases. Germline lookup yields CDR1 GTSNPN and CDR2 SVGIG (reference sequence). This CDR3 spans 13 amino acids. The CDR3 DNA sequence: TGTGCCTGGAGTGTCCAGGGACACACTGAAGCTTTCTTT. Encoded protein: CAWSVQGHTEAFF.

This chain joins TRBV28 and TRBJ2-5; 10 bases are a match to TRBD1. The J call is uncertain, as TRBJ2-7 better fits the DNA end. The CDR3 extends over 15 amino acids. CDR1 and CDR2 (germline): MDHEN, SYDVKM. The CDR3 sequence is CASSPPGDRGYEQYF. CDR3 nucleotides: TGTGCCAGCAGTCCGCCCGGGGACAGGGGTTACGAGCAGTACTTC.

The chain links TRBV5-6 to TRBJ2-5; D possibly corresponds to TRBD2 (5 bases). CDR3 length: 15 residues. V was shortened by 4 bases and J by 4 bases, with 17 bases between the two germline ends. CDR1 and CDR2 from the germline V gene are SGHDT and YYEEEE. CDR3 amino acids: CASSPQPLSGETQYF. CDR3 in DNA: TGTGCCAGCAGCCCCCAGCCGCTCAGCGGAGAGACCCAGTACTTC.

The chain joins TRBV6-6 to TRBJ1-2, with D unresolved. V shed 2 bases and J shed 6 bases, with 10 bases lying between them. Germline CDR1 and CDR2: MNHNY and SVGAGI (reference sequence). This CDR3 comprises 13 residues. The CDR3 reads CASSYPLTDGYTF. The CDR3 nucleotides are TGTGCCAGCAGTTACCCCCTGACGGATGGCTACACCTTC.

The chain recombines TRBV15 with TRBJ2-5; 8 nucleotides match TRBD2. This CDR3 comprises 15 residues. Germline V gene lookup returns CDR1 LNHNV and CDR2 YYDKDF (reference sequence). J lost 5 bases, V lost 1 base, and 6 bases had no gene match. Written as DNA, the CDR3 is TGTGCCACCAGCAGAGTGACGGGGGGGCAGGAGACCCAGTACTTC. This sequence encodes CATSRVTGGQETQYF. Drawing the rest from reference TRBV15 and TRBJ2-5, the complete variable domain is DAMVIQNPRYQVTQFGKPVTLSCSQTLNHNVMYWYQQKSSQAPKLLFHYYDKDFNNEADTPDNFQSRRPNTSFCFLDIRSPGLGDTAMYLCATSRVTGGQETQYFGPGTRLLVL.

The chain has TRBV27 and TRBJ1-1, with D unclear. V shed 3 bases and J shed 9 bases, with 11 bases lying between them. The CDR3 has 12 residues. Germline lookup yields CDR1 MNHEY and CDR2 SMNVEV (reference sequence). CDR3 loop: CASSFVRGKAFF. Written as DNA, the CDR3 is TGTGCCAGCAGTTTTGTACGGGGTAAAGCTTTCTTT.